This entry describes one TCR beta chain. How the authors handled the data: Amplified reference gene primers provided the basis for estimating nucleated cell counts. Libraries were prepared by immunoSEQ multiplex PCR; TCRdb keeps only in-frame clonotypes and omits some of them. The V and J calls and clone size are taken from that table; D and trimming were inferred from the DNA. The sample consists of fewer than 150,000 clones, roughly 85% of them appearing once. The sample originates from a study of blood T cell repertoires in COVID-19. Study as a whole: Whether acute or convalescent, the COVID-19 samples came from the United States, Italy and Spain. From T cells, B-cell-depleted T cells, or PBMCs came the material, which was cDNA or gDNA.

V lost 3 bases to trimming and J lost 7 bases; unmatched junction nucleotides: 8. Per germline, CDR1 MNHNS and CDR2 SASEGT. The CDR3 is 16 residues long. The sample taken for sequencing was peripheral blood. This TCR was recovered from a human donor in a cohort sampled during active COVID-19. The chain joins TRBV6-1 to TRBJ1-4, with 10 bases matching TRBD1. The CDR3 bases are TGTGCCAGCAGTGACCCCGGGACAGGGGTTAGTGAAAAACTGTTTTTT. This sequence encodes CASSDPGTGVSEKLFF.